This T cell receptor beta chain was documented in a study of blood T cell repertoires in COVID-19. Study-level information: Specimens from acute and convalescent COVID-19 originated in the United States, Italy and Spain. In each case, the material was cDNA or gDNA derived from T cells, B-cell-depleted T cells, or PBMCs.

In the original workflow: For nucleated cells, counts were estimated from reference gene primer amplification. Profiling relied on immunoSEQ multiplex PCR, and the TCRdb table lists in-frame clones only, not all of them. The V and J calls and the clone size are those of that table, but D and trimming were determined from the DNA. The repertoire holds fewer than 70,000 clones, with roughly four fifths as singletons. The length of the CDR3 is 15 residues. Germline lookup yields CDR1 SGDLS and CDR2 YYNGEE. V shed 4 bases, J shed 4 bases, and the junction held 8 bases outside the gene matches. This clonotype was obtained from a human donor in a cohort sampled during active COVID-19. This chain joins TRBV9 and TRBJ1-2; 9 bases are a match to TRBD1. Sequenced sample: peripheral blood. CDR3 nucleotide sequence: TGTGCCAGCAGCCGGGACAGGGATAAGATCTATGGCTACACCTTC. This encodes CASSRDRDKIYGYTF.